Listed here are 4 T cell receptor beta chains from one sample, sequenced in a study of blood T cell repertoires in COVID-19. Measured with immunoSEQ multiplex PCR; TCRdb has only the in-frame clones, and not every one. The data show 90,000 to 120,000 clones, with 89% seen just once and approximately 4.9% held by the top ten. Input material: peripheral blood. These receptors came from a man aged 40-49 years with active or convalescent COVID-19.

The chain has TRBV2 and TRBJ2-3; D might be TRBD2 (6 bases). V was clipped by 7 bases and J by 3 bases, with 8 bases between them. Germline CDR1 and CDR2: SNHLY and FYNNEI. The CDR3 totals 12 residues. In DNA form, the CDR3 reads TGTGCCAGCAACGGGGGAACAGATACGCAGTATTTT. As protein: CASNGGTDTQYF.

V gene TRBV18 combines with J gene TRBJ2-1, with TRBD1 identical over 7 bases. V was clipped by 0 bases and J by 1 base; unmatched bases: 6. The germline V gene encodes CDR1 KGHSH and CDR2 LQKENI. This CDR3 is built from 17 residues. This CDR3 reads CASSPPTGSGSYNEQFF. The DNA of the CDR3 is TGTGCCAGCTCACCACCGACAGGGTCGGGGTCCTACAATGAGCAGTTCTTC.

The chain couples TRBV24-1 to TRBJ2-3; 7 bases fit TRBD1. Germline CDR1 and CDR2: KGHDR and SFDVKD. The CDR3 sequence is 15 residues long. V lost 1 base, J lost 4 bases, and 4 bases stayed unmatched. As DNA, the CDR3 is TGTGCCACCAGTGATTTTGGGCAGGGGGCAGATACGCAGTATTTT. Translation: CATSDFGQGADTQYF.

The chain combines TRBV5-1 with TRBJ2-3; D is unresolved. V lost 2 bases and J lost 0, with 7 bases in between. The CDR3 sequence is 14 residues long. Looked up from germline, CDR1 is SGHRS and CDR2 is YFSETQ. The DNA for the CDR3 is TGCGCCAGCAGCTTTCCCGGGAGCACAGATACGCAGTATTTT. It translates to CASSFPGSTDTQYF. The whole variable domain, remainder taken from reference TRBV5-1 and TRBJ2-3, is KAGVTQTPRYLIKTRGQQVTLSCSPISGHRSVSWYQQTPGQGLQFLFEYFSETQRNKGNFPGRFSGRQFSNSRSEMNVSTLELGDSALYLCASSFPGSTDTQYFGPGTRLTVL.